The 19 T cell receptor beta chains reported below all come from one sample, sequenced in a study of blood T cell repertoires in COVID-19. Data came from immunoSEQ multiplex PCR; TCRdb stores just in-frame clones and leaves some out. This sample has 140,000 to 150,000 clones, with more than 75% found just once. Sequenced sample: PBMCs or T cells enriched from blood (not recorded which). All receptors derive from a woman in her twenties or thirties with acute COVID-19.

This clone was detected once. The V call is TRBV19, the J call TRBJ2-3, with TRBD2 matching 9 bases. V was pared by 7 bases and J by 2 bases, with 7 bases of the junction left unmatched. CDR3 size: 15 residues. Germline V lookup: CDR1 LNHDA, CDR2 SQIVND (reference sequence). The CDR3 coding sequence is TGTGCCAGTAATACGGCTAGCGGGAACACAGATACGCAGTATTTT. Its translation is CASNTASGNTDTQYF.

This clone was detected only once. The chain combines TRBV28 with TRBJ1-2; D not resolved. CDR1 MDHEN and CDR2 SYDVKM come from the germline V gene. CDR3 length equals 13 residues. With 3 bases removed from V and 8 bases from J, the gap between germline ends came to 13 bases. This chain's CDR3 is CASSFLGWEGYTF. In nucleotides, the CDR3 is TGTGCCAGCAGTTTCCTGGGATGGGAGGGCTACACCTTC.

The gene calls are TRBV19 and TRBJ1-6, with D perhaps matching TRBD1 (5 bases). Germline CDR1 LNHDA, CDR2 SQIVND (reference sequence). The CDR3 runs to 13 residues. Trimming shortened V by 8 bases and J by 10 bases, and 15 bases separated the two germline ends. The CDR3 nucleotides read TGTGCCAGTTCTACAGGCCTGGGGTCACCCCTCCACTTT. This codes for CASSTGLGSPLHF.

This clone has ten or more counts. The CDR3 DNA reads TGTGCCAGCAGTTTCTCACAGGGGGCTCAGCCCCAGCATTTT. This gives the protein CASSFSQGAQPQHF. The V and J genes are TRBV27 and TRBJ1-5; 9 positions agree with TRBD1. CDR3 length: 14 residues. Unmatched junction bases numbered 3, after V lost 3 bases and J lost 6 bases. Germline loops: CDR1 MNHEY, CDR2 SMNVEV (reference sequence).

The CDR3 nucleotides are TGTGCCAGCAGTAAACAGGGGTTGGTCACTGAAGCTTTCTTT. Protein product: CASSKQGLVTEAFF. The chain joins TRBV28 to TRBJ1-1, with 7 bases identical to TRBD1. V trimming: 5 bases; J trimming: 4 bases; junction bases outside the gene matches: 7. From germline, CDR1 is MDHEN and CDR2 SYDVKM. CDR3 length: 14 amino acids.

The chain uses TRBV21-1 and TRBJ2-2; TRBD2 was called by the table and not checked on the DNA. TRBV21-1 is annotated as a pseudogene. This CDR3 is 23 amino acids long. The CDR3 reads CASSKVGSFGGRAGLGDTGELFF. CDR3 sequence (DNA): TGTGCCAGCAGCAAAGTTGGATCTTTCGGCGGGAGGGCCGGTCTGGGGGACACCGGGGAGCTGTTTTTT.

As DNA, the CDR3 is TGCGCCAGCAGCGACAGATCTAGCACAGATACGCAGTATTTT. The encoded protein is CASSDRSSTDTQYF. The chain joins TRBV5-1 to TRBJ2-3; possibly TRBD1 for D (5 bases). Trimming left V 4 bases short and J 0 bases short, with 9 bases between. The CDR3 loop spans 14 amino acids. Germline values: CDR1 SGHRS, CDR2 YFSETQ.

This chain links TRBV19 with TRBJ2-3, with D perhaps TRBD2 (6 bases). Germline values: CDR1 LNHDA, CDR2 SQIVND (reference sequence). The CDR3 spans 13 residues. The V end lost 6 bases, the J end lost 1 base, and 8 bases lay between the germline ends. In DNA, the CDR3 is TGTGCCAGTAGGGGGGGTGGCACAGATACGCAGTATTTT. Amino acid sequence: CASRGGGTDTQYF.

In regard to this clone: One end of the junction varies from germline; a read error may be responsible. The chain has TRBV7-7 and TRBJ2-5; D possibly corresponds to TRBD2 (5 bases). The CDR3 has 14 amino acids. Germline V CDR1 and CDR2: SSHAT, FNYEAQ (reference sequence). CDR3 protein: CASSLSTGEEAQYF. The CDR3 region has the DNA TGTGCTAGCAGCTTAAGTACCGGGGAAGAGGCCCAGTACTTC.

In nucleotides, the CDR3 is TGTGCCAGCAGCGTGGGACCTAGCGGGGGCACAGATACGCAGTATTTT. Translated: CASSVGPSGGTDTQYF. This chain connects TRBV9 to TRBJ2-3; 9 nucleotides match TRBD2. The germline V gene has CDR1 SGDLS and CDR2 YYNGEE. This CDR3 is 16 amino acids long. The V and J ends lost 2 bases and 1 base, in that order; junction bases with no gene match: 5.

The chain is built from TRBV5-1 and TRBJ2-1; 8 bases are shared with TRBD2. The CDR3 covers 16 residues. Germline V CDR1 and CDR2: SGHRS, YFSETQ. Trimming at V came to 0 bases and at J to 0 bases, leaving 2 bases not matched to a gene. CDR3 sequence reads: CASSLEGTSSYNEQFF. The CDR3, as DNA: TGCGCCAGCAGCTTGGAAGGGACTAGCTCCTACAATGAGCAGTTCTTC. Combining the CDR3 with reference TRBV5-1 and TRBJ2-1 gives the whole variable domain KAGVTQTPRYLIKTRGQQVTLSCSPISGHRSVSWYQQTPGQGLQFLFEYFSETQRNKGNFPGRFSGRQFSNSRSEMNVSTLELGDSALYLCASSLEGTSSYNEQFFGPGTRLTVL.

The rearrangement links TRBV27 to TRBJ1-1; the D is unclear. Germline lookup yields CDR1 MNHEY and CDR2 SMNVEV (reference sequence). The CDR3 is made up of 13 amino acids. Trimming cost V 6 bases and J 9 bases, with 17 bases left between them. The CDR3, as DNA: TGTGCCAGCAGCCTGAGTGTGAGGGTGAAAGCTTTCTTT. Protein product: CASSLSVRVKAFF.

This clone occurred a few times. The gene calls are TRBV28 and TRBJ2-7; 12 bases are a match to TRBD2. Germline CDR1 MDHEN, CDR2 SYDVKM. J was trimmed by 3 bases and V by 8 bases; bases with no gene match: 17. The length of the CDR3 is 18 residues. CDR3 residues: CASRSQTGKLAGGYEQYF. The CDR3 coding sequence is TGTGCCAGCCGCTCCCAGACAGGGAAACTAGCGGGGGGCTACGAGCAGTACTTC.

This rearrangement joins TRBV4-1 to TRBJ1-5, with no clear D. Germline V gene sequence: CDR1 MGHRA, CDR2 YSYEKL. The V end was cut by 2 bases, the J end by 0 bases, with 8 bases between. The CDR3 loop spans 15 amino acids. This CDR3 is CASSQSLHSNQPQHF. CDR3 nucleotides: TGCGCCAGCAGCCAAAGCCTGCATAGCAATCAGCCCCAGCATTTT.

The V call is TRBV6-5, the J call TRBJ1-1; a weak D match, TRBD1 (5 bases). The V end lost 7 bases, the J end lost 3 bases, and 18 bases lay between the germline ends. The CDR3 consists of 15 residues. CDR1 and CDR2 from the germline V gene are MNHEY and SVGAGI. CDR3 DNA sequence: TGTGCCAGCACCACCACGTACCGGGGGGACACTGAAGCTTTCTTT. Protein sequence: CASTTTYRGDTEAFF.

The chain combines TRBV13 with TRBJ2-7, with D possibly TRBD1 on 5 matching bases. CDR1 is PRHDT and CDR2 is FYEKMQ in the germline V gene (reference sequence). V was clipped by 0 bases and J by 5 bases, with 14 bases between them. There are 15 residues in the CDR3. CDR3 amino acids: CASSLGPGMLNEQYF. CDR3 bases: TGTGCCAGCAGCTTAGGCCCAGGGATGCTCAACGAGCAGTACTTC.

The chain recombines TRBV9 with TRBJ2-3, with 11 bases that match TRBD2. This CDR3 comprises 18 residues. Germline loops: CDR1 SGDLS, CDR2 YYNGEE. The V gene end was trimmed by 3 bases and the J gene end by 0 bases; junction bases not matched to a gene: 9. The DNA of the CDR3 is TGTGCCAGCAGCGCACACTCGGGGACTAGCGGAAGCACAGATACGCAGTATTTT. Translated, it gives CASSAHSGTSGSTDTQYF.

This clone came up a few times. This CDR3 reads CASSQGPARGRTEAFF. Written as DNA, the CDR3 is TGTGCCAGCAGCCAAGGCCCCGCCCGGGGGAGGACTGAAGCTTTCTTT. The V gene is TRBV3-1 (or the pseudogene TRBV3-2), the J gene TRBJ1-1; a possible D gene is TRBD1 (5 bases). Trimming stripped 1 base from V and 5 bases from J, with 17 bases between. The germline CDR1 and CDR2 sequences are LGHDT and YNNKEL (reference sequence). The CDR3 is 16 amino acids.

The chain combines TRBV7-2 with TRBJ2-7, with a tentative D call TRBD1 (6 bases). Trimming removed 5 bases from V and 6 bases from J, with 11 bases in between. Germline CDR1 and CDR2: SGHTA and FQGNSA. This CDR3 has 12 residues. The CDR3 bases are TGTGCCAGCAGCCTAACAGGGCGCGAGCAGTACTTC. It is translated as CASSLTGREQYF.